This T cell receptor beta chain was captured in a study of blood T cell repertoires in COVID-19. The CDR3 extends over 15 amino acids. Germline V gives CDR1 SGHNT, CDR2 YYREEE (reference sequence). With 4 bases removed from V and 4 bases from J, the gap between germline ends came to 17 bases. Original processing notes: Amplifying reference gene primers gave estimates of nucleated cell counts. Sequencing used immunoSEQ multiplex PCR; TCRdb keeps in-frame clones, though not all of them. For V, J and clone size, that table is used; D and trimming come from the DNA. The profile covers roughly 190,000 clones, with under 80% appearing a single time and less than 20% taken by the ten largest. Participants were placed into cohorts based on the clinical history they reported.

The rearrangement uses TRBV5-4 and TRBJ1-2; perhaps TRBD1 as D (6 bases). The sequenced sample was PBMCs or T cells enriched from blood (not recorded which). The receptor was derived from a woman aged 50 to 60 with acute COVID-19. CDR3: CASSLGGGQTYGYTF. CDR3 in DNA: TGTGCCAGCAGCCTTGGGGGGGGGCAAACCTATGGCTACACCTTC.